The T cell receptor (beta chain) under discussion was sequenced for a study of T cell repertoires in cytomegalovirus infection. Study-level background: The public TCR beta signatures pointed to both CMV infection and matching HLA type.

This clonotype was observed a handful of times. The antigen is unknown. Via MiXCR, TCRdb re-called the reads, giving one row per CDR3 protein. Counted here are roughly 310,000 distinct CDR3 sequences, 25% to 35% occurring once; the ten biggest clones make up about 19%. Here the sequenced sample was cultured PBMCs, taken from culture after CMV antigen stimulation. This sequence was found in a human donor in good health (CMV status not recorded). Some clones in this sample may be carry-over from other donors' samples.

This chain's CDR3 is CASSQAYSGTKRTEQYF. The DNA of the CDR3 is TGTGCCAGCAGCCAAGCTTACTCCGGGACAAAAAGAACCGAGCAGTACTTC. The J gene is TRBJ2-7, the V gene TRBV3-1, with D possibly matching TRBD1 (6 bases). Trimming shortened V by 1 base and J by 6 bases, and 22 bases separated the two germline ends. The CDR3 sequence is 17 residues long. Germline V gives CDR1 LGHDT, CDR2 YNNKEL (reference sequence).